The text below deals with one T cell receptor (beta chain). This clone was observed many times. Its antigen target is currently unknown. Per-base quality was not reported, and no clone a single base away is much larger than it. This record belongs to a study of blood T cell repertoires in COVID-19 (dated by TCRdb to 2018 to 2021). For the study in its entirety: Collaborator samples came from the United States, Italy and Spain and covered acute and convalescent phases of COVID-19. The material from the prospective study consisted of cDNA or gDNA derived from T cells, B-cell-depleted T cells, or PBMCs. Nearly every sample came with metadata listing a de-identified subject ID, COVID-19 status, age in years and sex. Deeply sampled blood TCRbeta repertoires from subjects exposed to, actively infected with, or recovered from COVID-19 were included in the dataset. The repertoires were released in a freely available public database meant as a resource for research on the immune response to SARS-CoV-2. Where available, HLA class I and class II types were taken from metadata supplied by the sample provider and were not determined by assay-based typing. Samples were obtained from the ongoing ImmuneRACE study (first 160 participants) and from 1,254 subjects provided by 6 global collaborators.

TCRbeta CDR3 regions were amplified from genomic DNA using the immunoSEQ Assay, a bias-controlled multiplex PCR. The paper's data handling went like this. Nucleated cell counts per sample were estimated from amplification of reference gene primers within the assay. To quantify the absolute abundance of each unique TCRbeta CDR3 rearrangement, sequence reads were collapsed and filtered. For each sample, productive Simpson clonality was calculated by taking the square root of Simpson's diversity index across productive rearrangements. Sourced from immuneACCESS, this table was stored by TCRdb with only in-frame sequences that have V and J called. A share of the clones is absent; for the studies checked, an unresolved V gene accounts for under half, and the remainder has no known explanation. The DNA was the basis for D and trimming; V, J and clone size are from that table. For this sample the table gives a few hundred thousand clones, of which roughly 87% were detected only once. The ten top clones hold just under 3% of the sample.

Participants in the prospective study were enrolled through a virtual design, were aged roughly 18 to 100 years, and lived in approximately 25 United States geographic areas. Cohort assignment in the prospective study relied on participant-reported clinical history from a screening survey and a study questionnaire. Recovered participants in ImmuneRACE Cohort 3 were defined by two consecutive negative NP/OP PCR tests, clearance by a healthcare professional, or resolution of symptoms. Mobile phlebotomists in the prospective study collected whole blood, serum and a nasopharyngeal or oropharyngeal swab from every participant. Over a roughly 2-month period, participants in the prospective study had the option of providing additional blood draws and questionnaires. Before DNA extraction, blood samples from the prospective study were shipped at room temperature or frozen. The investigation overall reported the following: The quantity of clinical and demographic metadata differed by source and by participant and was supplied without curation.

The CDR3 runs 14 residues from the cysteine to the phenylalanine. Only the CDR3 region is kept as DNA, spanning 42 bases read in frame from base 1. A distance of 14 bases separates the germline ends of V and J, which lose 5 bases and 6 bases respectively. Based on the germline V gene, the CDR1 and CDR2 sequences are SGHTA and FQGNSA. The V gene is TRBV7-2 and the J gene is TRBJ1-5; TRBD1 is possibly the D segment (6 matching bases). Sequences were obtained from PBMCs or T cells enriched from blood (not recorded which). This receptor was identified in a woman aged 25 to 39 who had recovered from COVID-19. DNA sequence: TGTGCCAGCAGCCTAAGGGACACAGGTCAGCCCCAGCATTTT. Its protein reads: CASSLRDTGQPQHF. Here the CDR3 is joined to the reference TRBV7-2 and TRBJ1-5 genes, and the full variable domain is: GAGVSQSPSNKVTEKGKDVELRCDPISGHTALYWYRQSLGQGLEFLIYFQGNSAPDKSGLPSDRFSAERTGGSVSTLTIQRTQQEDSAVYLCASSLRDTGQPQHFGDGTRLSIL.